This T cell receptor beta chain derives from a study of T cells in Graves' hyperthyroidism and ophthalmopathy. A few counts support this clonotype. RNA transcripts yielded amplified TCR beta CDR3 regions. The HTBI primer set drove a first-round RT-PCR of the TCR CDR3. TCRdb re-derived calls from the multiplex PCR reads in MiXCR, one entry per CDR3 protein. This table holds hundreds of thousands of distinct CDR3 sequences, 15% to 20% found once. In germline, CDR1 is SGDLS, CDR2 YYNGEE. Deletions cut 0 bases from V and 8 bases from J, with 9 bases between. The CDR3 totals 13 residues. Hyperthyroidism had been newly diagnosed in patients aged 18 to 65, and its duration was under 2 months. The authors obtained PBMCs from more than 9.5 ml of fresh peripheral blood.

The sequenced sample consisted of blood. This TCR came from a woman aged 25-40 years with Graves' hyperthyroidism. V usage is TRBV9 and J usage is TRBJ2-1, with D unresolved. The CDR3: CASSVGGVDEQFF. CDR3 bases: TGTGCCAGCAGCGTAGGTGGGGTCGATGAGCAGTTCTTC.